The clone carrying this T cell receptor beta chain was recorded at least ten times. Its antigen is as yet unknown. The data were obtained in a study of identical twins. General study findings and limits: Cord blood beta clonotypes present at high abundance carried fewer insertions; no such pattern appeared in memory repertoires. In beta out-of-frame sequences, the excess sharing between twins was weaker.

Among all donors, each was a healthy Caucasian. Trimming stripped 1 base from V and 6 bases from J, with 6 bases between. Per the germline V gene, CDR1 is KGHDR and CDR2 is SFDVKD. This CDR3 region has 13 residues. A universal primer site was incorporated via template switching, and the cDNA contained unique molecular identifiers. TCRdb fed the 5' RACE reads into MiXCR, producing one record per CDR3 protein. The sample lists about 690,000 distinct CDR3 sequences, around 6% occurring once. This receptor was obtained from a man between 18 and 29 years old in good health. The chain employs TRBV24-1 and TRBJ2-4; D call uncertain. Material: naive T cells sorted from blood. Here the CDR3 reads CATSDFNRNIQYF. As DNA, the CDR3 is TGTGCCACCAGTGATTTCAACAGAAACATTCAGTACTTC.